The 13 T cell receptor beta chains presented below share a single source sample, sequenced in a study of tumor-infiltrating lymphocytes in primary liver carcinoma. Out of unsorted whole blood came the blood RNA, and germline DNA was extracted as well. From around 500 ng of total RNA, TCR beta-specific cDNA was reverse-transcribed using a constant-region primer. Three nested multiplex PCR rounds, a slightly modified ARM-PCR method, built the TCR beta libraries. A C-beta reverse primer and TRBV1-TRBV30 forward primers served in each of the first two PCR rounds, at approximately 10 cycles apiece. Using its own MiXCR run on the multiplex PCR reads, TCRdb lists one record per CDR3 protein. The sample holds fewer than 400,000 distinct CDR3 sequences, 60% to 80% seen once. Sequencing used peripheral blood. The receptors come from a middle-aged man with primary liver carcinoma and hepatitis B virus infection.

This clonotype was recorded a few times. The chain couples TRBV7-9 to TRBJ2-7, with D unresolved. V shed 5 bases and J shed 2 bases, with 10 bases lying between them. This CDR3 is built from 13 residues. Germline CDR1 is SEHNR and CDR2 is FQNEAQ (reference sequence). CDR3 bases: TGTGCCAGCAGCCCCAACCGCGCCTACGAGCAGTACTTC. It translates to CASSPNRAYEQYF.

CDR3 amino acids: CASSLSGWGYTF. CDR3 nucleotide sequence: TGTGCCAGCAGTTTATCCGGTTGGGGCTACACCTTC. The V and J genes are TRBV28 and TRBJ1-2; D remains ambiguous. Deletions cut 1 base from V and 8 bases from J, with 8 bases between. The CDR3 totals 12 residues. Germline CDR1 and CDR2: MDHEN and SYDVKM.

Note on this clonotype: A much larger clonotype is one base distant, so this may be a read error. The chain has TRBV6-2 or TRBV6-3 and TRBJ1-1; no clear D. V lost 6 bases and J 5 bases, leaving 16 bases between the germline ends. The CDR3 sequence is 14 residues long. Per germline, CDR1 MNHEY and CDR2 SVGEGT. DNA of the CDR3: TGTGCCAGCAGCCTCACAGAGGGCAGAACTGAAGCTTTCTTT. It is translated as CASSLTEGRTEAFF.

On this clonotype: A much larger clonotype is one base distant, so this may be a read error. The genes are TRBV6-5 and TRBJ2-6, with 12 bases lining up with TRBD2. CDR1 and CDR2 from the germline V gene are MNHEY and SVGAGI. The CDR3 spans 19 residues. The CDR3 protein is CASSSSGTSGYSGANVLAF. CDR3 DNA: TGTGCCAGCAGTTCGTCCGGGACTAGCGGGTATTCTGGGGCCAACGTCCTGGCTTTC.

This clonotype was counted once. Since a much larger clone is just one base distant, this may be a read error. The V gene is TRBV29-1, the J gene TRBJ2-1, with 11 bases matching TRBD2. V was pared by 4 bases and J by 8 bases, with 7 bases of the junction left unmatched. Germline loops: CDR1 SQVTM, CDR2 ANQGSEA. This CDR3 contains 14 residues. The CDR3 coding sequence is TGCAGCGTTGGATCTAGCGGGAGGTTGTATGAGCAGTTCTTC. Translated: CSVGSSGRLYEQFF.

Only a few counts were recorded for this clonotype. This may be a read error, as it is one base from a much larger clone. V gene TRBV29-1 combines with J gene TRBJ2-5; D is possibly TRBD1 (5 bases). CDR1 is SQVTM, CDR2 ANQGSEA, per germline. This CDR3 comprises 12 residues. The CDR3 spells CSVNAGQEIQYF. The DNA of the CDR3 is TGCAGCGTTAATGCAGGGCAAGAGATCCAGTACTTC.

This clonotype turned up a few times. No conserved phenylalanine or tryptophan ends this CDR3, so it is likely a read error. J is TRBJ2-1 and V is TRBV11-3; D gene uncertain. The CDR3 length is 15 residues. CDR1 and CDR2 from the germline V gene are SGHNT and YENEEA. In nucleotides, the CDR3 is TGTGCCAGTAGCTCTACTGACACAGCCTTTAGTGAACAGTTCCTC. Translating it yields CASSSTDTAFSEQFL.

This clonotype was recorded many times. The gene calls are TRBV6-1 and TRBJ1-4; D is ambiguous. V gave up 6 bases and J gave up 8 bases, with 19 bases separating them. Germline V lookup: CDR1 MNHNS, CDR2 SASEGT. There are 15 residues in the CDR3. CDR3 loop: CASRADTDQREKLFF. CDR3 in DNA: TGTGCCAGCAGGGCTGACACCGACCAAAGGGAAAAACTGTTTTTT.

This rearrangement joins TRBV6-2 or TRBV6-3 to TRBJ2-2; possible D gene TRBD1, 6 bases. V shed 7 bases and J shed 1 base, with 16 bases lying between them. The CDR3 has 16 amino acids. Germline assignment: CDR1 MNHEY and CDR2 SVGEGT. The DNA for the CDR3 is TGTGCCAGCATCAATAGCTTGACAGGGAACACCGGGGAGCTGTTTTTT. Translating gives CASINSLTGNTGELFF.

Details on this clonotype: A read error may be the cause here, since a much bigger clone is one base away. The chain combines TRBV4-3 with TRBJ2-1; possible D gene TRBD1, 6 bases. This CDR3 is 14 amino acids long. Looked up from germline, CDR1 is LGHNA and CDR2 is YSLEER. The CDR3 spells CTSSRRDPGDEQFF. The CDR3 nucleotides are TGCACCAGCAGCCGCCGAGATCCAGGGGATGAGCAGTTCTTC.

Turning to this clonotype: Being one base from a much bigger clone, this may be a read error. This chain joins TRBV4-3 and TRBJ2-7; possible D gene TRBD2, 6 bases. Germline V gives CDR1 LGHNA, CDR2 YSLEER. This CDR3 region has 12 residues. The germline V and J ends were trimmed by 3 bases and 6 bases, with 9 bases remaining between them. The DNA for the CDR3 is TGCGCCAGCAGCCAGAAGGGAGGCGAGCAGTACTTC. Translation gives CASSQKGGEQYF.

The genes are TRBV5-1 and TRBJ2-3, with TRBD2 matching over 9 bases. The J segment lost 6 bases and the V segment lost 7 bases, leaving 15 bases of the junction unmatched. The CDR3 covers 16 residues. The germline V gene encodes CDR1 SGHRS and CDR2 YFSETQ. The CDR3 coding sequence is TGCGCCAGCCAGCGGCCCTCCGGGACTAGCAGGGATACGCAGTATTTT. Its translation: CASQRPSGTSRDTQYF.

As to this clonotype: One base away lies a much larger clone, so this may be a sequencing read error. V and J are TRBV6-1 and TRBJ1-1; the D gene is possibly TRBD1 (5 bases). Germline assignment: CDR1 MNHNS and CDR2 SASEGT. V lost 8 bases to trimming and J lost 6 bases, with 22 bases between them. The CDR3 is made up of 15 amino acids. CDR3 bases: TGTGCCAGCGACGGGAGAGGGGTTTCTATCGCTGAAGCTTTCTTT. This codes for CASDGRGVSIAEAFF.